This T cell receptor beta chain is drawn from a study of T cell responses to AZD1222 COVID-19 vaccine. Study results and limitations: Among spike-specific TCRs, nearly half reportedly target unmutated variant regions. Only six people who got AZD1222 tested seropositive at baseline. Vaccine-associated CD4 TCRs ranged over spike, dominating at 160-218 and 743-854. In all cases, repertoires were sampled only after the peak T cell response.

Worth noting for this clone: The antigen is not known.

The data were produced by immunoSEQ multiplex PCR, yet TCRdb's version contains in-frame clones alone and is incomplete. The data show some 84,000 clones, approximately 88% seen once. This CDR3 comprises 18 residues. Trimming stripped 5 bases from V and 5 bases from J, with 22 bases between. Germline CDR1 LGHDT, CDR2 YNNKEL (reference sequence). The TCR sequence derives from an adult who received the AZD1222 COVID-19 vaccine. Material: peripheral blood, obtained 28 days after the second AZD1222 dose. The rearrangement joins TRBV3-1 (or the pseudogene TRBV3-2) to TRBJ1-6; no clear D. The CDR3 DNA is TGTGCCAGCAGCATAATGCTTCCCATTTCATATCATAATTCACCCCTCCACTTT. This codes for CASSIMLPISYHNSPLHF.